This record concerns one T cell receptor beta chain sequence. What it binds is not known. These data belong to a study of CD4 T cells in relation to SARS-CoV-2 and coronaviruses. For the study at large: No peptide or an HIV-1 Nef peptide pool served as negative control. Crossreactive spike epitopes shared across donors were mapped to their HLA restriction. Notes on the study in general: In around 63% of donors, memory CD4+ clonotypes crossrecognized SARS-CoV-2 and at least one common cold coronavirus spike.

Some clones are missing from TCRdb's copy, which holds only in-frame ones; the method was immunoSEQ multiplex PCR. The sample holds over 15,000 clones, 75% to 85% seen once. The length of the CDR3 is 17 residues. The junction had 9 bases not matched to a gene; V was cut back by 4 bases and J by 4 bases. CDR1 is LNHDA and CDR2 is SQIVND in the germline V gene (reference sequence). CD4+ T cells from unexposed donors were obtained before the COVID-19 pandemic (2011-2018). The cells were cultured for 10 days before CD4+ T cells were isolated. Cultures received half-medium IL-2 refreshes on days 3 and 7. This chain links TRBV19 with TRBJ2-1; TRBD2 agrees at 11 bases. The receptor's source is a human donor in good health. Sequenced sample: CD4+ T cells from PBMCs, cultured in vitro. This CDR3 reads CASSNDLAGGLYNEQFF. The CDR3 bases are TGTGCCAGTAGTAACGACCTAGCGGGGGGCCTATACAATGAGCAGTTCTTC.